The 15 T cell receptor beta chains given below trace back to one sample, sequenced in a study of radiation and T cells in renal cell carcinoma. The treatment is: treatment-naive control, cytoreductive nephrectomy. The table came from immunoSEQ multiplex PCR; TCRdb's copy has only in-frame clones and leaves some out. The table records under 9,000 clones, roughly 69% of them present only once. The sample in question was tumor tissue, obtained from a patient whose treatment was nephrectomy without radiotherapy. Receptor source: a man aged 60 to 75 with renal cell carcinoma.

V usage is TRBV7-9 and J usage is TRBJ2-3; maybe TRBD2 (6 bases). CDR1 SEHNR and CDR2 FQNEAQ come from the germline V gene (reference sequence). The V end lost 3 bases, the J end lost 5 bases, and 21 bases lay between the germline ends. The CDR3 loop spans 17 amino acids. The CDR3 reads CASSLGRIAAFGDTQYF. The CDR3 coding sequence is TGTGCCAGCAGCTTGGGGAGAATAGCGGCCTTTGGAGATACGCAGTATTTT.

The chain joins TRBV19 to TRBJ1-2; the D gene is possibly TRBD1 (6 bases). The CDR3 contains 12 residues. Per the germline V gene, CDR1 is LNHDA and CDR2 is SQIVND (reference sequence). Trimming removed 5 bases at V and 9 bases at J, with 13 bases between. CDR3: CASSSNRASYTF. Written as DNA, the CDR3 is TGTGCCAGTAGTTCCAACAGGGCTAGCTACACCTTC. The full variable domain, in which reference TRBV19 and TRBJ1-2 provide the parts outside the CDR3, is DGGITQSPKYLFRKEGQNVTLSCEQNLNHDAMYWYRQDPGQGLRLIYYSQIVNDFQKGDIAEGYSVSREKKESFPLTVTSAQKNPTAFYLCASSSNRASYTFGSGTRLTVV.

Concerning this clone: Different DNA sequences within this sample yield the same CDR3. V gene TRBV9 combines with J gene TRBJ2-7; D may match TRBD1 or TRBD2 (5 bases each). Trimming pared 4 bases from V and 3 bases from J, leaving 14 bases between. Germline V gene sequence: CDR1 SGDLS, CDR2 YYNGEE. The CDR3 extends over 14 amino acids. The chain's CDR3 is CASSPEGTFYEQYF. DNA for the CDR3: TGTGCCAGCAGCCCCGAGGGGACCTTCTACGAGCAGTACTTC.

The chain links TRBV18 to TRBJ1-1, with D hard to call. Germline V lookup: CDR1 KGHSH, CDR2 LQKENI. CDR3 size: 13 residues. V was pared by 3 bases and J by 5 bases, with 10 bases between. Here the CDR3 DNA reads TGTGCCAGCTCACCCTCCATGAGTACTGAAGCTTTCTTT. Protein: CASSPSMSTEAFF.

The CDR3 coding sequence is TGTGCCAGCAGTACCGGGACAGGGGCCTCACCCCTCCACTTT. This codes for CASSTGTGASPLHF. The V gene is TRBV2, the J gene TRBJ1-6; 10 bases align to TRBD1. This CDR3 has 14 residues. Trimming removed 5 bases from V and 10 bases from J; junction bases left unmatched: 5. The V gene's germline CDR1 is SNHLY and CDR2 FYNNEI. Full variable domain (missing parts from reference TRBV2 and TRBJ1-6): EPEVTQTPSHQVTQMGQEVILRCVPISNHLYFYWYRQILGQKVEFLVSFYNNEISEKSEIFDDQFSVERPDGSNFTLKIRSTKLEDSAMYFCASSTGTGASPLHFGNGTRLTVT.

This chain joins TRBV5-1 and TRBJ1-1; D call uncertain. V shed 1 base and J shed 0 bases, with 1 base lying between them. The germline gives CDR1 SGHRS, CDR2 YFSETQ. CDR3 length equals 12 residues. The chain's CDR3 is CASSLMNTEAFF. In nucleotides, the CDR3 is TGCGCCAGCAGCTTGATGAACACTGAAGCTTTCTTT.

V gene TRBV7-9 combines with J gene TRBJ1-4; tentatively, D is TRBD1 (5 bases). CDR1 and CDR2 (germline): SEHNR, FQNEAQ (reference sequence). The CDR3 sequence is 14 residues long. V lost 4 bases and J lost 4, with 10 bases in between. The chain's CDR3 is CASSYGGNNEKLFF. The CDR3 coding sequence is TGTGCCAGCAGCTACGGGGGAAATAATGAAAAACTGTTTTTT.

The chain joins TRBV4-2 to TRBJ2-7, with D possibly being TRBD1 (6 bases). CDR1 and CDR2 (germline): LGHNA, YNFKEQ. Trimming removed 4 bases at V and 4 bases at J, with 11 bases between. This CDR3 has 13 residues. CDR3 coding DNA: TGTGCCAGCAGCCCCGGACAGATTTACGAGCAGTACTTC. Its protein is CASSPGQIYEQYF.

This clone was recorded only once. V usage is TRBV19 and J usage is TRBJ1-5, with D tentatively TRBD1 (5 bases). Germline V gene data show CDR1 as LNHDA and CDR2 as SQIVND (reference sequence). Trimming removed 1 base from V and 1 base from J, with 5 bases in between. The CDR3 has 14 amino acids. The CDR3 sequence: CASSIGGSNQPQHF. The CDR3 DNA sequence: TGTGCCAGTAGTATAGGGGGGAGCAATCAGCCCCAGCATTTT.

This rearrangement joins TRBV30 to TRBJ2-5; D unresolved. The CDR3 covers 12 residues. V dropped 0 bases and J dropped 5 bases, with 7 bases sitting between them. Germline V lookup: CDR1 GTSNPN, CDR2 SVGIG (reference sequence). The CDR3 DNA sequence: TGTGCCTGGAGTGTTACCGCCGAGACCCAGTACTTC. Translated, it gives CAWSVTAETQYF.

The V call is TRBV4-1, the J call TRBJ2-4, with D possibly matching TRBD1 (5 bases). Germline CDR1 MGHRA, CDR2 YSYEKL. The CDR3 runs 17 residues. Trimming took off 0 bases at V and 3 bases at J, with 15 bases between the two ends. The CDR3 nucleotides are TGCGCCAGCAGCCAAGACCACAGGCCCAACGGCAAAAACATTCAGTACTTC. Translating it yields CASSQDHRPNGKNIQYF.

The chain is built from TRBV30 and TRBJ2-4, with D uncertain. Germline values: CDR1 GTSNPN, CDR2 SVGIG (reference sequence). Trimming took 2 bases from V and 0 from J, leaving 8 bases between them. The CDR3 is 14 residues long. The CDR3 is CAWSLIPAKNIQYF. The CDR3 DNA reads TGTGCCTGGAGTCTAATTCCAGCCAAAAACATTCAGTACTTC.

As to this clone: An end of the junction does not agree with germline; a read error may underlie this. The CDR3 sequence: CVSSLSGQGYEQYF. CDR3 nucleotide sequence: TGTGTCAGCAGTTTATCGGGACAGGGCTACGAGCAGTACTTC. The rearrangement links TRBV28 to TRBJ2-7; 9 bases match TRBD1. The CDR3 loop spans 14 amino acids. The germline gives CDR1 MDHEN, CDR2 SYDVKM.

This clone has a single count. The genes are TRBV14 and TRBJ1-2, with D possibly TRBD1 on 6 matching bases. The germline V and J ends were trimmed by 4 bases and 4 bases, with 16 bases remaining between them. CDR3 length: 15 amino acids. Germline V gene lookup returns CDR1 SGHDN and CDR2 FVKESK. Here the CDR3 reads CASSPWQGQRYGYTF. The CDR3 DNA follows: TGTGCCAGCAGCCCATGGCAGGGGCAGCGCTATGGCTACACCTTC.

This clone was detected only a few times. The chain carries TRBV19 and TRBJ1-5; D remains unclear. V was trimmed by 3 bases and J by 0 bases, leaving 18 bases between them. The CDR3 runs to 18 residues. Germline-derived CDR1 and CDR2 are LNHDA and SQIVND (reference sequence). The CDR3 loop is CASSISGQNFYSNQPQHF. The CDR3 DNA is TGTGCCAGTAGTATTAGCGGTCAGAATTTCTATAGCAATCAGCCCCAGCATTTT.